The source of this T cell receptor (beta chain) is a study of cytomegalovirus exposure and HLA in healthy donors. Study outcomes and limitations: V segments that were indistinguishable, TRBV6-2 and TRBV6-3 among them, were omitted from analysis. Most TCR sequences were seen very rarely across donors, but some public TCRs occurred in many. Some TCR beta chains (approximately 180 of them) were listed as cytomegalovirus-associated.

The CDR3 runs to 15 residues. After removal of 5 bases from V and 6 bases from J, the junction contained 8 bases not matched to a gene. Germline V gene sequence: CDR1 SGHRS, CDR2 YFSETQ. The PCR made use of 60 Vbeta and 13 Jbeta primers. TCRdb's table, derived via immunoSEQ multiplex PCR, lists solely in-frame clones and lacks some. The sample carries roughly 150,000 clones, roughly 80% recorded once. On this clone itself: Its antigen is still unknown.

This sequence joins TRBV5-1 and TRBJ2-3; 11 bases map to TRBD2. This receptor was identified in a male donor in good health and CMV-seronegative. The specimen was PBMCs. CDR3 in DNA: TGCGCCAGCAGTGAGGGACTAGCGGCCCCCGATACGCAGTATTTT. This codes for CASSEGLAAPDTQYF.